The 6 T cell receptor beta chains listed next were all sequenced from one sample in a study of molecular identifiers for immune sequencing clone quantification (dated by TCRdb to about 2018). The protocol used for the library was PCR. The instrument given in TCRdb is NextSeq 500. Starting from the raw public reads, TCRdb applied fastp trimming at Q25, assembled clones with MiXCR and retained in-frame beta chains. Each CDR3 protein gets just one entry, which takes the most common genes and DNA from the rows behind it. In all, the sample holds 40,000 to 65,000 distinct CDR3 sequences, and around 34% of those were seen once. About 3.8% of the sample lies in the top ten. Sequences were obtained from naive CD8+ T cells from blood, with Jurkat cell RNA spiked in. The cell subset or site label of this sample denotes: FACS-sorted CD8+CD4-CCR7+CD45RA+ naive T cells. The receptors come from a human donor in good health. Some libraries in this study had Jurkat cell RNA spiked in.

On this clonotype: A clone one base away is much larger, so this may be a read error. This chain joins TRBV7-2 and TRBJ1-3; possibly TRBD1 for D (5 bases). This CDR3 is 14 amino acids long. CDR1 is SGHTA, CDR2 FQGNSA, per germline. In DNA, the CDR3 is TGTGCCCGCAGTCGGGACGGCTCAGGAAACACCATATATTTT. Encoded protein: CARSRDGSGNTIYF.

The gene calls are TRBV19 and TRBJ2-1; D possibly uses TRBD1 or TRBD2 (5 bases each). The V and J ends lost 5 bases and 6 bases respectively, with 17 bases between them. The CDR3 length is 15 residues. Germline V gene sequence: CDR1 LNHDA, CDR2 SQIVND (reference sequence). The DNA for the CDR3 is TGTGCCAGTAGTCCCACTCTGGGGGTTGCCAATGAGCAGTTCTTC. Protein product: CASSPTLGVANEQFF.

A note on this clonotype: This may come from a read error, since a much larger clone is one base off. The V call is TRBV7-6, the J call TRBJ2-7; D is uncertain. Per the germline V gene, CDR1 is SGHVS and CDR2 is FNYEAQ. CDR3 size: 14 residues. CDR3 sequence reads: CDSSLGSGTYEQYF. The CDR3 DNA reads as TGTGACAGCAGCTTAGGTTCAGGTACCTACGAGCAGTACTTC.

The gene calls are TRBV2 and TRBJ2-1; tentatively, D is TRBD2 (5 bases). In germline, CDR1 is SNHLY, CDR2 FYNNEI. The ends were cut back, 8 bases at V and 4 bases at J, with 15 bases in the middle. The CDR3 is made up of 14 amino acids. The CDR3 DNA reads as TGTGCCAGCGAGGACTGGCTGACTTACAATGAGCAGTTCTTC. Residues: CASEDWLTYNEQFF.

The count of this clonotype is one. Sequence at one end of the junction differs from germline and may be a read error. This rearrangement joins TRBV4-1 to TRBJ2-5; D not resolved. The CDR3 sequence is 13 residues long. The V gene's germline CDR1 is MGHRA and CDR2 YSYEKL. In DNA, the CDR3 is TGCGCCGGCAGCCACAGTCCCCAAGAGACCCAGTACTTC. This encodes CAGSHSPQETQYF.

By sample fraction, this clonotype is medium-sized (0.01 to 0.1%). The chain uses TRBV7-2 and TRBJ2-1; D not certain. This CDR3 is built from 13 residues. The germline V gene has CDR1 SGHTA and CDR2 FQGNSA. Deletions cut 1 base from V and 9 bases from J, with 10 bases between. The CDR3 is CASSLGTASEQFF. The CDR3 region has the DNA TGTGCCAGCAGCTTAGGTACTGCAAGTGAGCAGTTCTTC.